Here is one TCR beta chain with its context. The ends lost 8 bases at V and 0 bases at J; junction bases unmatched: 8. This CDR3 has 15 amino acids. Germline-derived CDR1 and CDR2 are SGHTA and FQGTGA. These data belong to a study of beta chain features in type 1 diabetes. About the research overall: Cell yields, gender and age were similar in healthy donors and patients.

Isolated RNA was reverse transcribed in full, so expressed TCRB transcripts were sequenced. Profiling relied on immunoSEQ multiplex PCR, and the TCRdb table lists in-frame clones only, not all of them. The data show 38,000 or so clones, almost 65% seen once. Using CD45RO/CCR7/CD25/CD127/CD95/CD27, CD4+ naive, central memory, regulatory and stem cell-like memory cells were sorted. V gene TRBV7-3 combines with J gene TRBJ2-3; 7 bases are a match to TRBD2. The sequence derives from a woman under 40 in good health. Source material: Tregs from blood. CDR3: CASGRGALSTDTQYF. For the CDR3, the DNA is TGTGCCAGCGGGAGGGGCGCCTTGAGCACAGATACGCAGTATTTT.